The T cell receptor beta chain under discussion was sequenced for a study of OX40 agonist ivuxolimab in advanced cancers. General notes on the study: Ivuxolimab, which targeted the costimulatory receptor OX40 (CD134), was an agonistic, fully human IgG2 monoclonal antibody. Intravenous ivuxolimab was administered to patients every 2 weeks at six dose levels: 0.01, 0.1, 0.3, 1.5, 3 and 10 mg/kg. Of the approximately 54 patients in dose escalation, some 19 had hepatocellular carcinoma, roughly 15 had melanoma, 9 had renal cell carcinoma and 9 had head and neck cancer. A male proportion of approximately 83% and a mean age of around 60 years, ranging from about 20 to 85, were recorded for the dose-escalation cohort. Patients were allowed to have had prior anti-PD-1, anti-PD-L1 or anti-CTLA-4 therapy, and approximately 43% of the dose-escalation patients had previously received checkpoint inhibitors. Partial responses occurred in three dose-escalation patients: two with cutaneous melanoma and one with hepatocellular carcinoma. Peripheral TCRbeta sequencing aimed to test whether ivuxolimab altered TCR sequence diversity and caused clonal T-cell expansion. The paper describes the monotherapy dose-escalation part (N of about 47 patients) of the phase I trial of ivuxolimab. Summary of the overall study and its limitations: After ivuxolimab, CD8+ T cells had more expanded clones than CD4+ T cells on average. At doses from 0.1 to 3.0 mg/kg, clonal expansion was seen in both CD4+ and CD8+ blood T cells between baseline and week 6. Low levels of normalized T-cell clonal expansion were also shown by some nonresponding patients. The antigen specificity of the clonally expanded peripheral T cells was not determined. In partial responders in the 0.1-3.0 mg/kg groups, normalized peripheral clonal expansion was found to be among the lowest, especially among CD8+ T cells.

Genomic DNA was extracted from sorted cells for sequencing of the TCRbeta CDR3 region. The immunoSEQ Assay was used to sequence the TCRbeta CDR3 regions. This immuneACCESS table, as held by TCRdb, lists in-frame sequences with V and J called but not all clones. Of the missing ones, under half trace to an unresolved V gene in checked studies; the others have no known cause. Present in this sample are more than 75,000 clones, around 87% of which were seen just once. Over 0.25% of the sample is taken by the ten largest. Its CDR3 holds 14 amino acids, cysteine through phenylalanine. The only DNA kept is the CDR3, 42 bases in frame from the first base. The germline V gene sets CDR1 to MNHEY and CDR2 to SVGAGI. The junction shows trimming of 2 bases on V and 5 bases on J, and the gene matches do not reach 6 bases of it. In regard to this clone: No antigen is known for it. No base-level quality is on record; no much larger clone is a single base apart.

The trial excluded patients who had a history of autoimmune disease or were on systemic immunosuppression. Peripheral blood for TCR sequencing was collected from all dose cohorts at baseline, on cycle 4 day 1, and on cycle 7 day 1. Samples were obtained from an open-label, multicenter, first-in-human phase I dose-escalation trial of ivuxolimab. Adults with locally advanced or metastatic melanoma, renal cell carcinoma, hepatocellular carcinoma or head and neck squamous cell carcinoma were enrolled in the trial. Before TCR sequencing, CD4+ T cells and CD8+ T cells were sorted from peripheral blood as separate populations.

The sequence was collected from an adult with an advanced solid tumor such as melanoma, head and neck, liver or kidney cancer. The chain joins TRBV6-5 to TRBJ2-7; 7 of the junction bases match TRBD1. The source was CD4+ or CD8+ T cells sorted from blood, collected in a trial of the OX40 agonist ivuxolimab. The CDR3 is CASSYNDRVDEQYF. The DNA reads TGTGCCAGCAGTTACAATGACAGGGTCGACGAGCAGTACTTC.